A selection of T cell receptor beta chains follows, all from one sample in a study of cytomegalovirus exposure and HLA in healthy donors. TCRdb's table, derived via immunoSEQ multiplex PCR, lists solely in-frame clones and lacks some. There are 180,000 or so clones in the sample; around 75% occur only once, and about 7.6% lies in the top ten. Sequencing used PBMCs. The receptors here all came from a woman aged 40 to 50 in good health and CMV-seropositive. Both conserved end residues are part of each CDR3.

V gene	J gene	CDR3 protein
TRBV7-9	TRBJ2-3	CASSLGHDGDTQYF
TRBV7-2	TRBJ1-2	CASSLARQGGGYGYTF
TRBV5-6	TRBJ2-3	CASSWVSGRGTDTQYF
TRBV5-4	TRBJ1-2	CASSLTGQGPFRGYTF
TRBV7-9	TRBJ1-1	CASSRDRDTEAFF
TRBV7-9	TRBJ2-3	CASSVGGAGEEDTQYF
TRBV18	TRBJ1-3	CASSPTGTGAGNTIYF
TRBV18	TRBJ2-7	CASSPRQNFYEQYF
TRBV19	TRBJ2-5	CASSMGGETQYF
TRBV28	TRBJ2-7	CASSSGGVGNEQYF
TRBV28	TRBJ1-1	CASSLRLTGASETEAFF
TRBV5-1	TRBJ1-1	CASSLAGSPGTEAFF
TRBV5-1	TRBJ2-3	CASSLEGISTDTQYF
TRBV12-5	TRBJ2-5	CASSRTAQETQYF
TRBV15	TRBJ2-7	CATSREGDEQYF
TRBV7-8	TRBJ2-7	CASAPTRYEQYF
TRBV28	TRBJ1-6	CASSLFSGGLGTNSPLHF
TRBV18	TRBJ2-3	CASSPVSGDPDTQYF
TRBV15	TRBJ1-2	CATSRDRGSEGGYTF
TRBV27	TRBJ2-1	CASSSGLAGVLSSYNEQFF
TRBV2	TRBJ2-7	CASSLQGAGEQYF
TRBV19	TRBJ2-1	CASRDRGRVNEQFF
TRBV29-1	TRBJ1-2	CSVEANGQGIGGYTF
TRBV21-1	TRBJ2-3	CASNDGTRRTDTQYF
TRBV30	TRBJ2-3	CAWSGASGSLDTQYF
TRBV5-1	TRBJ2-3	CASRTGSSTDTQYF